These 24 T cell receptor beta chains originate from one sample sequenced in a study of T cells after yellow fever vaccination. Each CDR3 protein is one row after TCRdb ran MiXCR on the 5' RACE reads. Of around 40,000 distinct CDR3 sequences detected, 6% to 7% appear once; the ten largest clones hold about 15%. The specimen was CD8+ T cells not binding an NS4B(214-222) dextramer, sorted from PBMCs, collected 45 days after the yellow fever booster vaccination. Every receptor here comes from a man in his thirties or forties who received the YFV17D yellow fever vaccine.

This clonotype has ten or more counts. The CDR3, as DNA: TGTGCCAGCAGCTCCGAAGGGCCGGTGTTTTCATTCATTCAGTACTTC. It is translated as CASSSEGPVFSFIQYF. The V and J genes are TRBV7-8 and TRBJ2-4; D unresolved. V lost 4 bases and J lost 9, with 22 bases in between. The germline V gene encodes CDR1 SGHVS and CDR2 FQNEAQ. CDR3 length: 16 residues.

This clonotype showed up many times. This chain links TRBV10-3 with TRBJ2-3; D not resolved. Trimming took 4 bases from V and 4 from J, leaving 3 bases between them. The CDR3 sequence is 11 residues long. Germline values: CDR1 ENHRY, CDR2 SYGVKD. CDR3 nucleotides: TGTGCCATCAGTGTGTCAGATACGCAGTATTTT. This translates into CAISVSDTQYF.

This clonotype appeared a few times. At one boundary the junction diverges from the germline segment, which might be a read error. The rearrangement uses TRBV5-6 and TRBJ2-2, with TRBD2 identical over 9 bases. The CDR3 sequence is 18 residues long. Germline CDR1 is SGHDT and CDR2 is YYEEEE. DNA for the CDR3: TGTGCCAGCACCTTGGTTAGCGGGAGCCTTCCGGGCACCGGGGAGCTGTTTTTT. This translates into CASTLVSGSLPGTGELFF. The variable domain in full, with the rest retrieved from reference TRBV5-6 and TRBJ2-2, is DAGVTQSPTHLIKTRGQQVTLRCSPKSGHDTVSWYQQALGQGPQFIFQYYEEEERQRGNFPDRFSGHQFPNYSSELNVNALLLGDSALYLCASTLVSGSLPGTGELFFGEGSRLTVL.

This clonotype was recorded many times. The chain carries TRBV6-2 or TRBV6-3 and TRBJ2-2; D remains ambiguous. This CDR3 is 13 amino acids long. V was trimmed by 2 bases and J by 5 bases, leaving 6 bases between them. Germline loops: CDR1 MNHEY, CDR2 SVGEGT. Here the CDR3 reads CASSYIGTGELFF. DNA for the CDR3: TGTGCCAGCAGTTACATCGGTACCGGGGAGCTGTTTTTT.

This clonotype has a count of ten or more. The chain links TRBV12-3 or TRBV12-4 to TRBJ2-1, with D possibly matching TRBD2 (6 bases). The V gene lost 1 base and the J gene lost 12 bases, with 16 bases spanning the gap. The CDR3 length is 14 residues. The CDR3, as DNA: TGTGCCAGCAGTTTAGGCGGGATCGGTGGGTGGCAGTTCTTC. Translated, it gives CASSLGGIGGWQFF.

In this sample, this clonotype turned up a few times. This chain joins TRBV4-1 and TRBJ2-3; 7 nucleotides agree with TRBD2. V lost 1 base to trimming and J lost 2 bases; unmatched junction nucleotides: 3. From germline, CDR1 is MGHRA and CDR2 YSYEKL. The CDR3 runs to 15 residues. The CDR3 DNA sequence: TGCGCCAGCAGCCAAGTAGCGGGTATCACAGATACGCAGTATTTT. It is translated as CASSQVAGITDTQYF.

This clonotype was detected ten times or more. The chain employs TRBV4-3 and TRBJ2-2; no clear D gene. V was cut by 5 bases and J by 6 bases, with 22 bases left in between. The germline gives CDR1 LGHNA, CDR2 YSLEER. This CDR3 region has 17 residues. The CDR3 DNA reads TGCGCCAGCAGCGCCCTAGATGTGTTTCAGGTCCCCGGGGAGCTGTTTTTT. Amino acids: CASSALDVFQVPGELFF.

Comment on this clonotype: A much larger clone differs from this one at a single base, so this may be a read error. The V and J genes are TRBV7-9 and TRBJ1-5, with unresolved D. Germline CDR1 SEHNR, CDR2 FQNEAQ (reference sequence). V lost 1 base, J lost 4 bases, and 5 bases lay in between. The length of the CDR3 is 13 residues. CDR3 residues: CASSLVGNQPQHF. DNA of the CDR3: TGTGCCAGCAGCTTAGTGGGAAATCAGCCCCAGCATTTT.

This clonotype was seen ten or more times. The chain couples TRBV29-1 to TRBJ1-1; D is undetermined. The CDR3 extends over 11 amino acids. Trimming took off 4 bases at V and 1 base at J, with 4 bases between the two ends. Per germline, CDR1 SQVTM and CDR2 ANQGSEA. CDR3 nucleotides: TGCAGCGTTGTCAGGAACACTGAAGCTTTCTTT. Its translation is CSVVRNTEAFF.

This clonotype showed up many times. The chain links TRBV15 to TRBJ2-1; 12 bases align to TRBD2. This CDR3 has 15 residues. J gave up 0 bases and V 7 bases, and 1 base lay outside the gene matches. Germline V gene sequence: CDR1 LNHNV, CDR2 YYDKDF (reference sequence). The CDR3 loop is CATKTSGSSYNEQFF. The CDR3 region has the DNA TGTGCCACCAAGACTAGCGGGAGCTCCTACAATGAGCAGTTCTTC. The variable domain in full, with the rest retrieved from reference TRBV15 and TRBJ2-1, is DAMVIQNPRYQVTQFGKPVTLSCSQTLNHNVMYWYQQKSSQAPKLLFHYYDKDFNNEADTPDNFQSRRPNTSFCFLDIRSPGLGDTAMYLCATKTSGSSYNEQFFGPGTRLTVL.

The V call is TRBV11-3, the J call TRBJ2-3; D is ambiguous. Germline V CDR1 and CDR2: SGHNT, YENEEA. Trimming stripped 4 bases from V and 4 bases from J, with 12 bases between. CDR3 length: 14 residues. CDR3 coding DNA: TGTGCCAGCAGCTCCCGGCCCTACCCAGATACGCAGTATTTT. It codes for CASSSRPYPDTQYF.

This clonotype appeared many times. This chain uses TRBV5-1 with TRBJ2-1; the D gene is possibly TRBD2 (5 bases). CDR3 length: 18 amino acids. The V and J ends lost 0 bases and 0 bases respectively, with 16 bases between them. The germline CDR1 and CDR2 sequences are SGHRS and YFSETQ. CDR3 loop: CASSLVNGEFSSYNEQFF. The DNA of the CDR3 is TGCGCCAGCAGCTTGGTGAACGGGGAATTCAGCTCCTACAATGAGCAGTTCTTC. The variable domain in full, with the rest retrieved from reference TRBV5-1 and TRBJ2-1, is KAGVTQTPRYLIKTRGQQVTLSCSPISGHRSVSWYQQTPGQGLQFLFEYFSETQRNKGNFPGRFSGRQFSNSRSEMNVSTLELGDSALYLCASSLVNGEFSSYNEQFFGPGTRLTVL.

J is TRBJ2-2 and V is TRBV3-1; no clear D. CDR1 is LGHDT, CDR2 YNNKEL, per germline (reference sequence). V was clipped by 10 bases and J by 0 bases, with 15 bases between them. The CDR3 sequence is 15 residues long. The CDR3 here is CATCQYSSNTGELFF. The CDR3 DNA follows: TGTGCCACCTGCCAATACTCCTCGAACACCGGGGAGCTGTTTTTT.

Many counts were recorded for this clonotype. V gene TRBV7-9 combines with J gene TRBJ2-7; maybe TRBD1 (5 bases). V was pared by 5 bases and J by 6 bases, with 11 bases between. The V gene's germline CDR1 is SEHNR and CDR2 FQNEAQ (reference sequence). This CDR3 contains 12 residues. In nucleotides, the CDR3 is TGTGCCAGCAGCCTAGGGGCCAGCGAGCAGTACTTC. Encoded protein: CASSLGASEQYF.

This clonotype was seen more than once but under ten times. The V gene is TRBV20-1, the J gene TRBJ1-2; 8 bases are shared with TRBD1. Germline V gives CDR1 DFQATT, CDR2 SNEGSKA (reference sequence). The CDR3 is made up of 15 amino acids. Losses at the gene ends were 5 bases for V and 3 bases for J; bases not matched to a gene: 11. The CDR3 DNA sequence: TGCAGTGCTCTACCAGGCCAGGGGGCTTACTATGGCTACACCTTC. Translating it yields CSALPGQGAYYGYTF.

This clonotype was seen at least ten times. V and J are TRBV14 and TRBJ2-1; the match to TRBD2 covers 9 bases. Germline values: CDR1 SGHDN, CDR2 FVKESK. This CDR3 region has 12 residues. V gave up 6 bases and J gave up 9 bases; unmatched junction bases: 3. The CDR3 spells CASSLAGLEQFF. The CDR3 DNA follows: TGTGCCAGCAGTCTAGCGGGACTTGAGCAGTTCTTC.

As DNA, the CDR3 is TGCAGTGCTAACCCGTCCACGTTGGCAGCCGCATACGAGCAGTACTTC. Residues: CSANPSTLAAAYEQYF. The rearrangement links TRBV20-1 to TRBJ2-7; D remains unclear. Trimming took off 4 bases at V and 4 bases at J, with 23 bases between the two ends. Germline CDR1 DFQATT, CDR2 SNEGSKA (reference sequence). The CDR3 covers 16 residues.

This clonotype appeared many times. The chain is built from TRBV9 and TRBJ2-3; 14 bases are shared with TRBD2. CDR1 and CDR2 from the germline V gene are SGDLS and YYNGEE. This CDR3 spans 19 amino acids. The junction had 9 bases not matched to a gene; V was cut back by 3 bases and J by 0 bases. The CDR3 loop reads CASSDPLGLAGGSTDTQYF. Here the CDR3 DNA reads TGTGCCAGCAGCGACCCTCTTGGACTAGCGGGAGGAAGCACAGATACGCAGTATTTT.

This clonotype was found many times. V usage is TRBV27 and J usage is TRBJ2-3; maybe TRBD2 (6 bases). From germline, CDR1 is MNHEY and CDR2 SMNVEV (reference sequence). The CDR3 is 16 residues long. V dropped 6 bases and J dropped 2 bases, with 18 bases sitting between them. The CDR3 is CASSPYMGDFTDTQYF. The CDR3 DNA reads TGTGCCAGCAGCCCATACATGGGGGACTTCACAGATACGCAGTATTTT.

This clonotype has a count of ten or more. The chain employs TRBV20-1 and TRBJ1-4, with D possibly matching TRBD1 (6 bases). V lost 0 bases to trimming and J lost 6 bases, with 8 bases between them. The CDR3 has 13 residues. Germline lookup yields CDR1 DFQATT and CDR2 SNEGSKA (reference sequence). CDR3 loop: CSAREQGDEKLFF. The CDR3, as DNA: TGCAGTGCTAGAGAACAGGGCGATGAAAAACTGTTTTTT.

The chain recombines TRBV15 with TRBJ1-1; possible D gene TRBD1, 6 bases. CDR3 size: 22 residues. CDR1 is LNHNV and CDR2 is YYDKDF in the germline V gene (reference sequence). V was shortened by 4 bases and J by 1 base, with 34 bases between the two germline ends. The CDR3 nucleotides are TGTGCCACCAGCACCCCTGACTGGGGTACAGGGTCTCCCAGCGACTGGAACACTGAAGCTTTCTTT. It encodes CATSTPDWGTGSPSDWNTEAFF.

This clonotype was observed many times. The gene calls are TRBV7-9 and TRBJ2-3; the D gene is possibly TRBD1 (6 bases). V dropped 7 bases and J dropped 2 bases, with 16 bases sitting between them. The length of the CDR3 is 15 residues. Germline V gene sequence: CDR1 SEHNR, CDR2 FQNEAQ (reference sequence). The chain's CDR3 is CASTPRAGVTDTQYF. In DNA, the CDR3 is TGTGCCAGCACCCCTCGAGCAGGGGTCACAGATACGCAGTATTTT. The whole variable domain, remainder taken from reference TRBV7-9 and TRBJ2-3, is DTGVSQNPRHKITKRGQNVTFRCDPISEHNRLYWYRQTLGQGPEFLTYFQNEAQLEKSRLLSDRFSAERPKGSFSTLEIQRTEQGDSAMYLCASTPRAGVTDTQYFGPGTRLTVL.

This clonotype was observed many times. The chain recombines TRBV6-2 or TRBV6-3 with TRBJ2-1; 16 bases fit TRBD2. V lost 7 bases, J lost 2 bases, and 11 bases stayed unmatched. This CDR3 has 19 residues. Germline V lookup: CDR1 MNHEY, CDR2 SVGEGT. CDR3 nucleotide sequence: TGTGCCAGCATTCCCGGGACTAGCGGGAGGGCCGACACCTACAATGAGCAGTTCTTC. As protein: CASIPGTSGRADTYNEQFF.

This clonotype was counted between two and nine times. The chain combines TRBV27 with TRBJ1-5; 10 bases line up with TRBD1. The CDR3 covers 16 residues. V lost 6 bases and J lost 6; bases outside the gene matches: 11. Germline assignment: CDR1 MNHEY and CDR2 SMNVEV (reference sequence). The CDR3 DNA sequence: TGTGCCAGCAGCTTGCTAGGACAGGGGGTGAGTCAGCCCCAGCATTTT. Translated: CASSLLGQGVSQPQHF.